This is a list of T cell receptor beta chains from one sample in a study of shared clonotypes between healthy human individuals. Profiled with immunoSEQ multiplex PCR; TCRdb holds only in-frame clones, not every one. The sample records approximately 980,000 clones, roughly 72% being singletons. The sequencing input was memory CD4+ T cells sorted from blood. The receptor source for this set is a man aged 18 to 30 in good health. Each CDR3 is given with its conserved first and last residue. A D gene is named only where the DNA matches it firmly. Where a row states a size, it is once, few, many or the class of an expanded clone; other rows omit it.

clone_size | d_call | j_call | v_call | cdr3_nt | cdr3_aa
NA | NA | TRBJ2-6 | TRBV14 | TGTGCCAGCAGCCAAGATGGGAGGCCCGGGGCCAACGTCCTGACTTTC | CASSQDGRPGANVLTF
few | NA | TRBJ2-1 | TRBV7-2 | TGTGCCAGCAGCTTAGCAGGGGGATGGTACAATGAGCAGTTCTTC | CASSLAGGWYNEQFF
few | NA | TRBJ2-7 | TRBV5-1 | TGCGCCAGCAGCTCTGGTGCCTTGGACGGTACCTACGAGCAGTACTTC | CASSSGALDGTYEQYF
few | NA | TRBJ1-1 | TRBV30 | TGTGCCTGGAGTGTACAGGCAGGAGCAACGGAGGCTTTCTTT | CAWSVQAGATEAFF
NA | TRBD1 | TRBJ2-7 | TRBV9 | TGTGCCAGCAGCGCGAGAGAGGGGGCTACTCACGAGCAGTACTTC | CASSAREGATHEQYF
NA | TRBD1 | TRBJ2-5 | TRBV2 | TGTGCCAGCAGTCAGGACAGGGTTGATGAGACCCAGTACTTC | CASSQDRVDETQYF
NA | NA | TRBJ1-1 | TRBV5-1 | TGCGCCAGCAGCTTACTACAGGGAAGGGGCACTGAAGCTTTCTTT | CASSLLQGRGTEAFF
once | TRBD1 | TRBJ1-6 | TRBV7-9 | TGTGCCAGCAGCCGCCAGGGGGGGAATTCACCCCTCCACTTT | CASSRQGGNSPLHF
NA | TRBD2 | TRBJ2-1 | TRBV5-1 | TGCGCCAGCAGCGGGACTAGCGGGGTGTACAATGAGCAGTTCTTC | CASSGTSGVYNEQFF
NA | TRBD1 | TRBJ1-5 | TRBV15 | TGTGCCACCTCGGCCCTGACAGGGCTCAATCAGCCCCAGCATTTT | CATSALTGLNQPQHF
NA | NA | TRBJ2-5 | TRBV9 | TGTGCCAGCAGCGTAGCACTCCAAGAGACCCAGTACTTC | CASSVALQETQYF
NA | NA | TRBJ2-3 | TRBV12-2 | TGTGCAAGTCGCTCTTGGTCCAGGGGAGGCACAGATACGCAGTATTTT | CASRSWSRGGTDTQYF
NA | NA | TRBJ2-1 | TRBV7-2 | TGTGCCAGCAGCTTAGGGGCTATCTACAATGAGCAGTTCTTC | CASSLGAIYNEQFF
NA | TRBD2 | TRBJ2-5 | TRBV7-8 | TGTGCCAGCAGCTTAGGTTCGGGGGAGGGAGAGACCCAGTACTTC | CASSLGSGEGETQYF
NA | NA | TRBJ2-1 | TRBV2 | TGTGCCACCTCTCCCGACCCGGTATACAATGAGCAGTTCTTC | CATSPDPVYNEQFF
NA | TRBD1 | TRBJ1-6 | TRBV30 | TGTGCCTCGGTGACAGGGAGTAATTCACCCCTCCACTTT | CASVTGSNSPLHF
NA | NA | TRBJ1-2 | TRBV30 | TGTGCCGCCAGGGTGGGGTGGTATGGCTACACCTTC | CAARVGWYGYTF
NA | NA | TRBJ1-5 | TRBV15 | TGTGCCACCAGCGGTACTAGCAATCAGCCCCAGCATTTT | CATSGTSNQPQHF
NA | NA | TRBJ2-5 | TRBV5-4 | TGTGCCAGCACTCTCCCCGGTAGCGGAGAGACCCAGTACTTC | CASTLPGSGETQYF
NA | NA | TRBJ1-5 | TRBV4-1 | TGCGCCAGCAGCCAAGCGGCAGGAAGCAATCAGCCCCAGCATTTT | CASSQAAGSNQPQHF
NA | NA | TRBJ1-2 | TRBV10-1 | TGCGCCAGCAGTATGACAGTTAACTATGGCTACACCTTC | CASSMTVNYGYTF
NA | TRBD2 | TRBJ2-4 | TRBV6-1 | TGTGCCAGCAGCGATAGCGGGGGGAACATTCAGTACTTC | CASSDSGGNIQYF
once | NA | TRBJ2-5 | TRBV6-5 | TGTGCCAGCAGGGGTGGGTCCAGGGGCGAGACCCAGTACTTC | CASRGGSRGETQYF
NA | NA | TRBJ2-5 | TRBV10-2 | TGCGCCAGCAGTTCACCCAGGGTATCTAGAGAGACCCAGTACTTC | CASSSPRVSRETQYF
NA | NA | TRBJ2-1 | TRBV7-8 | TGTGCCAGCAGCTTAGGAGGGAATAGTGAGCAGTTCTTC | CASSLGGNSEQFF
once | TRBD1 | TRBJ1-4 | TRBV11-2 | TGTGCCAGCAGCTCTACCTTCGCCAGGGGGTTAGATGAAAAACTGTTTTTT | CASSSTFARGLDEKLFF
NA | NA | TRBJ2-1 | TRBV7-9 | TGTGCCAGCAGCTTAAGGGGAGTCTTGAGCGGACAAGACTACAATGAGCAGTTCTTC | CASSLRGVLSGQDYNEQFF
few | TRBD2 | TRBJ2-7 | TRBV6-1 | TGTGCCAGCAGTGTCGGGGGGGAGCAGTACTTC | CASSVGGEQYF
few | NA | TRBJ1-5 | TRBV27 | TGTGCCAGCAGCGACCGGGGACTATCAAATCAGCCCCAGCATTTT | CASSDRGLSNQPQHF
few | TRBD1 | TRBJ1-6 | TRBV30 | TGTGCCTGGAGTGCGGGACAGGGTAGGACACCCCTCCACTTT | CAWSAGQGRTPLHF
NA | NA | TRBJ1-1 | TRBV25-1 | TGTGCCAGCTCTGTTTCAGGATACACTGAAGCTTTCTTT | CASSVSGYTEAFF
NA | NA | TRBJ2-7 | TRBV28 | TGTGCCAGCAGTCGTTTACATGGGCAGTACTTC | CASSRLHGQYF
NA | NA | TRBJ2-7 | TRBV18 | TGTGCCAGCTCCCGGACGGAGACCTACGAGCAGTACTTC | CASSRTETYEQYF
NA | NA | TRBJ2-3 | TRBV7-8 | TGTGCCAGCAGCAACACCGGGAGTCAAATAAGCACAGATACGCAGTATTTT | CASSNTGSQISTDTQYF
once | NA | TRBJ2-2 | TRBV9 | TGTGCCAGCAGCGTAGAGTTGGGGACTGGGTCCACCGGGGAGCTGTTTTTT | CASSVELGTGSTGELFF
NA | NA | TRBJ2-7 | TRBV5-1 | TGCGCCAGCAGTTCCGGACAAGACATGTACGAGCAGTACTTC | CASSSGQDMYEQYF
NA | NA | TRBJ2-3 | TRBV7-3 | TGTGCCAGCGGTCTCGGGGCCCCTTACACAGATACGCAGTATTTT | CASGLGAPYTDTQYF
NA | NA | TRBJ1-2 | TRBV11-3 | TGTGCCAGCAGCTTAGGCCGAAGTGGCTACACCTTC | CASSLGRSGYTF
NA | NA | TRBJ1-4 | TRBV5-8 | TGTGCCAGCAGCTTTACAGGTTCCGAAAAACTGTTTTTT | CASSFTGSEKLFF
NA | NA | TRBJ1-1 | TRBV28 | TGTGCCAGCAGTAACACGGACAATATCGGTGAAGCTTTCTTT | CASSNTDNIGEAFF
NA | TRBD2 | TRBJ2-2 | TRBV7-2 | TGTGCCAGCAGCCCTTTGCGGGAGGCCGGGGAGCTGTTTTTT | CASSPLREAGELFF
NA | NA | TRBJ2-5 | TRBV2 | TGTACCAGCAAAATGCAGATATCCCAAGAGACCCAGTACTTC | CTSKMQISQETQYF